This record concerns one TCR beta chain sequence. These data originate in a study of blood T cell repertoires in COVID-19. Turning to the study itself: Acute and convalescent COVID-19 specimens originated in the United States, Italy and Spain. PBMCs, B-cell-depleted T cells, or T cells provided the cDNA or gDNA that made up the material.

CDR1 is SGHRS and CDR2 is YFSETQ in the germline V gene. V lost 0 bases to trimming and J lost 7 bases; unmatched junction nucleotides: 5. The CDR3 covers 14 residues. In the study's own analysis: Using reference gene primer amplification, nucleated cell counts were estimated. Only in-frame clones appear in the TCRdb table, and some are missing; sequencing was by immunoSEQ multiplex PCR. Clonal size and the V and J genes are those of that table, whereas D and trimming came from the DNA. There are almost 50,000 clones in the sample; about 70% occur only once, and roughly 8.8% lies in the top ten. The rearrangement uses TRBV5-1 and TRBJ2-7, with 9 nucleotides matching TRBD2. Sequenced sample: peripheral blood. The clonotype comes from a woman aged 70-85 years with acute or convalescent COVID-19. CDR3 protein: CASSLERGAGEQYF. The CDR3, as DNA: TGCGCCAGCAGCTTGGAGCGGGGGGCGGGTGAGCAGTACTTC. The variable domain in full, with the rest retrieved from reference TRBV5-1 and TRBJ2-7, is KAGVTQTPRYLIKTRGQQVTLSCSPISGHRSVSWYQQTPGQGLQFLFEYFSETQRNKGNFPGRFSGRQFSNSRSEMNVSTLELGDSALYLCASSLERGAGEQYFGPGTRLTVT.